The rows below give T cell receptor beta chains drawn from one sample of a study of blood T cells in healthy people across ages. TCRdb fed the 5' RACE reads into MiXCR, producing one record per CDR3 protein. Among 1.5 million to 2 million distinct CDR3 sequences listed, 25% to 30% were seen once. What was sequenced was blood. Receptors were obtained from a woman aged 30 to 39 in good health. Each CDR3 is given with its conserved first and last residue. The order of the fields is clone size, V gene, J gene, D gene, CDR3 DNA, CDR3 protein. A D gene is named only where the DNA matches it firmly. Clone sizes are given selectively: once, few, many, or a class where the clone is expanded.

size: many
V: TRBV7-2
J: TRBJ2-1
D: NA
DNA: TGTGCCAGCAGCTTAACCGGGGGGCGGAATGAGCAGTTCTTC
CDR3: CASSLTGGRNEQFF

size: many
V: TRBV4-3
J: TRBJ2-7
D: TRBD2
DNA: TGCGCCAGCAGCCAAGATATCGAGCGGGAGGCTTCCTACGAGCAGTACTTC
CDR3: CASSQDIEREASYEQYF

size: few
V: TRBV4-1
J: TRBJ1-4
D: TRBD1
DNA: TGCGCCAGCAGCCCCCAGGGGGCGCCCGGTAATGAAAAACTGTTTTTT
CDR3: CASSPQGAPGNEKLFF

size: NA
V: TRBV5-1
J: TRBJ2-5
D: TRBD2
DNA: TGCGCCAGCAGCCCGGCGGCTAGCGGGCAACAAGAGACCCAGTACTTC
CDR3: CASSPAASGQQETQYF

size: NA
V: TRBV4-1
J: TRBJ2-3
D: TRBD1
DNA: TGCGCCAGCACCCTAACTCCGGGACAGGGAAGAGATACGCAGTATTTT
CDR3: CASTLTPGQGRDTQYF

size: few
V: TRBV6-1
J: TRBJ2-5
D: NA
DNA: TGTGCCAGCACCCAATCCCTAATCCAAGAGACCCAGTACTTC
CDR3: CASTQSLIQETQYF

size: few
V: TRBV5-1
J: TRBJ1-2
D: NA
DNA: TGCGCCAGCAGCTTGTTCGGGGGAGCTAACTATGGCTACACCTTC
CDR3: CASSLFGGANYGYTF

size: few
V: TRBV28
J: TRBJ2-1
D: TRBD2
DNA: TGTGCCAGCAGTTTATACGGGGGGGGAGGTCGGTACAATGAGCAGTTCTTC
CDR3: CASSLYGGGGRYNEQFF

size: NA
V: TRBV20-1
J: TRBJ2-1
D: TRBD2
DNA: TGCAGTGCTCCCAGGGGGGGACTAGCTCTTAGTGAGCAGTTCTTC
CDR3: CSAPRGGLALSEQFF

size: few
V: TRBV4-3
J: TRBJ2-7
D: TRBD2
DNA: TGCGCCAGCAGCCAAGATACTAGCGGGAGACACGAGCAGTACTTC
CDR3: CASSQDTSGRHEQYF

size: NA
V: TRBV20-1
J: TRBJ2-4
D: TRBD2
DNA: TGCAGTGCTGGTCGGACTAGCGGGTTTCGAGGCAATGAGCAGTACTTC
CDR3: CSAGRTSGFRGNEQYF

size: many
V: TRBV5-4
J: TRBJ2-7
D: NA
DNA: TGTGCCAGCAGCTGGCCGGAGAGCGGATCCCCCTACGAGCAGTACTTC
CDR3: CASSWPESGSPYEQYF

size: few
V: TRBV5-1
J: TRBJ2-4
D: TRBD1
DNA: TGCGCCAGCAGCTCCGCGGGACAGGGGACCACCAAAAACATTCAGTACTTC
CDR3: CASSSAGQGTTKNIQYF

size: few
V: TRBV7-2
J: TRBJ1-3
D: TRBD1
DNA: TGTGCCAGCAGCTTAACAGGGGGTAAAAGAAACACCATATATTTT
CDR3: CASSLTGGKRNTIYF

size: NA
V: TRBV10-3
J: TRBJ2-1
D: NA
DNA: TGTGCCATCAGGGCGGAGGGCAAAATTAATGAGCAGTTCTTC
CDR3: CAIRAEGKINEQFF

size: NA
V: TRBV5-1
J: TRBJ2-3
D: NA
DNA: TGCGCCAGCAGCTCGGATAACTGGGCAACGCAGTATTTT
CDR3: CASSSDNWATQYF

size: few
V: TRBV6-5
J: TRBJ2-7
D: NA
DNA: TGTGCCAACAGGACCCTGGCGACCTACGAGCAGTACTTC
CDR3: CANRTLATYEQYF

size: few
V: TRBV29-1
J: TRBJ2-4
D: TRBD2
DNA: TGCAGCGTAACTAGCGCCAATGAGCAGTACTTC
CDR3: CSVTSANEQYF

size: many
V: TRBV20-1
J: TRBJ2-7
D: NA
DNA: TGCAGTGCTAGCATACCGACTAGAGACTCTTACGAGCAGTACTTC
CDR3: CSASIPTRDSYEQYF

size: NA
V: TRBV5-1
J: TRBJ2-6
D: TRBD1
DNA: TGCGCCAGCAGGGACGGAGGGACAGGGTGGGCCTCTGGGGCCAACGTCCTGACTTTC
CDR3: CASRDGGTGWASGANVLTF

size: NA
V: TRBV12-3/TRBV12-4
J: TRBJ1-2
D: TRBD1
DNA: TGTGCCAGCGCTATAGGGACAGACTATGGCTACACCTTC
CDR3: CASAIGTDYGYTF

size: NA
V: TRBV4-1
J: TRBJ1-5
D: NA
DNA: TGCGCCAGCAGCCAAGGGACAATAAATCAGCCCCAGCATTTT
CDR3: CASSQGTINQPQHF

size: NA
V: TRBV7-6
J: TRBJ1-2
D: NA
DNA: TGTGCCAGCAGCCCTATTACGGCTGACTACACCTTC
CDR3: CASSPITADYTF

size: many
V: TRBV6-5
J: TRBJ2-7
D: NA
DNA: TGTGCCAGCAGTGAACACCGGACCGCCGCCTACGAGCAGTACTTC
CDR3: CASSEHRTAAYEQYF

size: NA
V: TRBV20-1
J: TRBJ1-1
D: NA
DNA: TGCAGTGCTAGATACTCCAACACTGAAGCTTTCTTT
CDR3: CSARYSNTEAFF

size: NA
V: TRBV6-6
J: TRBJ2-7
D: TRBD2
DNA: TGTGCCAGCAGTCGACGGACTAGCTTCTTCTACGAGCAGTACTTC
CDR3: CASSRRTSFFYEQYF

size: NA
V: TRBV27
J: TRBJ2-1
D: NA
DNA: TGTGCCAGCAGTTTATCTTGGGATGGAGCGGCAGACAATGAGCAGTTCTTC
CDR3: CASSLSWDGAADNEQFF